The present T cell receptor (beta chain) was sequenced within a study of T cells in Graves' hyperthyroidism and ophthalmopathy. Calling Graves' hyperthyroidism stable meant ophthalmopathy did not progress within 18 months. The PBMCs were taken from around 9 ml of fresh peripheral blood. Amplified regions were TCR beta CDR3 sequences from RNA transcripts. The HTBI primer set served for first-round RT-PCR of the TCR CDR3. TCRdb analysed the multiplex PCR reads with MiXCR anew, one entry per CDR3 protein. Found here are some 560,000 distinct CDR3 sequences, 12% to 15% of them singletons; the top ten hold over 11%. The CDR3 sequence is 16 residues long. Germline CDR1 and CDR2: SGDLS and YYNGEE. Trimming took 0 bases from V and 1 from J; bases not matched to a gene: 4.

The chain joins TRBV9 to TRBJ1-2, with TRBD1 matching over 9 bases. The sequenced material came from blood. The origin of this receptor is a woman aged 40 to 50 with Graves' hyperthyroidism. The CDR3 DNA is TGTGCCAGCAGCGTAGAGGGACAGGGTAATAACTATGGCTACACCTTC. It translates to CASSVEGQGNNYGYTF.